Given below is one T cell receptor (beta chain) in context. Terminally differentiated effector memory CD45RA+ cells were excluded by CCR7 positive selection of CD45RO-negative cells. This CDR3 spans 15 amino acids. Germline V gives CDR1 MNHNS, CDR2 SASEGT. The V end lost 8 bases, the J end lost 4 bases, and 21 bases lay between the germline ends. Measured with immunoSEQ multiplex PCR; TCRdb has only the in-frame clones, and not every one. The sample lists about 2.1 million clones, 93% occurring once. The sample is drawn from a study of shared clonotypes between healthy human individuals. This TCR was sampled from a man between 18 and 35 years old in good health. Some clones in this sample may be carry-over from other donors' samples. The V call is TRBV6-1, the J call TRBJ2-7; D might be TRBD2 (6 bases). Sequences were obtained from naive CD8+ T cells from PBMCs. CDR3 coding DNA: TGTGCCAGCGTGAAAGGAGGGTGGGAAATTTACGAGCAGTACTTC. Translating it yields CASVKGGWEIYEQYF.